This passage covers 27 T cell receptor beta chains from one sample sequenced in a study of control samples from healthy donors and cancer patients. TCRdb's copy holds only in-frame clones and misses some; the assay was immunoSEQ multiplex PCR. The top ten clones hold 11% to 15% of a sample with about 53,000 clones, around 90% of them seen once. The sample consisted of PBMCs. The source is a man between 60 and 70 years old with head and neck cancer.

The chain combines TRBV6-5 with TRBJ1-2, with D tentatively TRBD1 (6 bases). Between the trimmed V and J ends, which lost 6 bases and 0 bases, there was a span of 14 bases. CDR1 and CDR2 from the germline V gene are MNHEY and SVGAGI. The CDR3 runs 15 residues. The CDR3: CASRLDSQPNYGYTF. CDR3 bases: TGTGCCAGCAGGCTGGACAGCCAACCTAACTATGGCTACACCTTC.

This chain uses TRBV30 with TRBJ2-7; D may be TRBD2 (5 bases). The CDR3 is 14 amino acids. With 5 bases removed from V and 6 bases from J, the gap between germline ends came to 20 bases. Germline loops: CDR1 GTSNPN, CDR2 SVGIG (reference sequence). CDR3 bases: TGTGCCTGGGCCCTTCGGGGTCTTGGAATCGAGCAGTACTTC. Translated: CAWALRGLGIEQYF.

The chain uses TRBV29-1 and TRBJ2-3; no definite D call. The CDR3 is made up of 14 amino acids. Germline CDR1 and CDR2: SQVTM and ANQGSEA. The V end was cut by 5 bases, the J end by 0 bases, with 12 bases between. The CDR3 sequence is CSVRRATSTDTQYF. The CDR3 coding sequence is TGCAGCGTTCGACGTGCCACTAGCACAGATACGCAGTATTTT.

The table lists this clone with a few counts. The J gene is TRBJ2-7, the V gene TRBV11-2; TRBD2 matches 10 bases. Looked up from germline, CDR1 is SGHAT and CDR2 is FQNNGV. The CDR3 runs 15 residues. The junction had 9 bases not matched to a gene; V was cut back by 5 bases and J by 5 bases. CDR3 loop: CASSPQSGRVHEQYF. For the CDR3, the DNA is TGTGCCAGCAGCCCCCAGAGCGGGAGGGTCCACGAGCAGTACTTC.

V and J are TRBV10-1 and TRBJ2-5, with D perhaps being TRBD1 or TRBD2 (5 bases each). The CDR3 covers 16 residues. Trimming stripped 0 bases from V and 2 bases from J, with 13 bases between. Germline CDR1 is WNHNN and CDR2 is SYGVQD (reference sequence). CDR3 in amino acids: CASSESAQRGQETQYF. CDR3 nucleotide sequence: TGCGCCAGCAGTGAGTCAGCTCAGAGGGGTCAAGAGACCCAGTACTTC.

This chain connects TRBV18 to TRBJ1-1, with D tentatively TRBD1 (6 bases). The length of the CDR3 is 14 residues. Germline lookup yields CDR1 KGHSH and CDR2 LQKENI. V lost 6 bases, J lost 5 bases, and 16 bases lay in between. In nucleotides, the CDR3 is TGTGCCAGCTCCCCAAGGACAGAAGGGACTGAAGCTTTCTTT. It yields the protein CASSPRTEGTEAFF.

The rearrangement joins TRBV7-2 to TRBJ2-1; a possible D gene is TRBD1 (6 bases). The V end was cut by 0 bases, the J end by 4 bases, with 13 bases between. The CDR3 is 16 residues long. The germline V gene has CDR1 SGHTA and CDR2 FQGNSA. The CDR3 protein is CASSLAPRQAYNEQFF. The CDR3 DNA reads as TGTGCCAGCAGCTTAGCGCCGAGACAGGCATACAATGAGCAGTTCTTC.

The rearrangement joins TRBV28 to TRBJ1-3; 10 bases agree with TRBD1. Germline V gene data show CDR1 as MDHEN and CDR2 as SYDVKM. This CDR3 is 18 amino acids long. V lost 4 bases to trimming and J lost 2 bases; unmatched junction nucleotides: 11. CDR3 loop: CASSSRRPGQGPGNTIYF. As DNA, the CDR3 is TGTGCCAGCAGTTCGCGACGACCGGGACAGGGGCCTGGAAACACCATATATTTT.

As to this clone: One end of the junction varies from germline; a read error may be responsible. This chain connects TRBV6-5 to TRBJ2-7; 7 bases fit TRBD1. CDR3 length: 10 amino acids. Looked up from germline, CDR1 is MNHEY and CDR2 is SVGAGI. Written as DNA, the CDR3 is TGTGCCAGCAGTTTGAGGACAGGCCCCTTC. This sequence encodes CASSLRTGPF.

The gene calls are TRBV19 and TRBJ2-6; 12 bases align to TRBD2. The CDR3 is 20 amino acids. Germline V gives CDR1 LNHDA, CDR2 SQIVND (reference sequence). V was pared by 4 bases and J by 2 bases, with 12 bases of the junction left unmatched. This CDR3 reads CASSTNPLLAGGAGANVLTF. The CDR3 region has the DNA TGTGCCAGTAGTACAAACCCGCTACTAGCGGGAGGTGCTGGGGCCAACGTCCTGACTTTC.

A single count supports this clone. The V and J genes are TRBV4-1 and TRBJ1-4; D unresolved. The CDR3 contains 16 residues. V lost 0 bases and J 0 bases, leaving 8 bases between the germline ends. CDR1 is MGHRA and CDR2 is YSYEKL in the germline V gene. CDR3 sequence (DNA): TGCGCCAGCAGCCAAGATTCCCAGTCAACTAATGAAAAACTGTTTTTT. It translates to CASSQDSQSTNEKLFF.

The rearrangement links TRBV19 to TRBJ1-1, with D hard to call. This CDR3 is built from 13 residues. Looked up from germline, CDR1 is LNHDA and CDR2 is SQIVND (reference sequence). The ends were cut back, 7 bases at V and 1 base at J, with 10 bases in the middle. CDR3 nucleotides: TGTGCCAGTAAGCCAGGCGGGAACACTGAAGCTTTCTTT. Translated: CASKPGGNTEAFF.

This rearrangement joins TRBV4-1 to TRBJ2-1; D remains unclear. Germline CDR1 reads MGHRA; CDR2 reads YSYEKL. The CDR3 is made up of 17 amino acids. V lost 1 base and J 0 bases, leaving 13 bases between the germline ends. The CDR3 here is CASSQGAALYSYNEQFF. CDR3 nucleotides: TGCGCCAGCAGCCAAGGGGCAGCTCTTTACTCCTACAATGAGCAGTTCTTC.

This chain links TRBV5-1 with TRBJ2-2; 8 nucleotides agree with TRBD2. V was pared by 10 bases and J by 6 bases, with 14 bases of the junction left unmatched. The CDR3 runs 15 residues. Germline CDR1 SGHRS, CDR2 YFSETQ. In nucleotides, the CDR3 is TGCGCCGGCCGTCCGGGACTAGTGGAGGCCGGGGAGCTGTTTTTT. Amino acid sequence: CAGRPGLVEAGELFF.

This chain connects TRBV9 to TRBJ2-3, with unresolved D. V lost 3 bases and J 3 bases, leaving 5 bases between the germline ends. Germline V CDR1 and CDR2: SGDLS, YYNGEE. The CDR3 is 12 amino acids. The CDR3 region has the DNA TGTGCCAGCAGCGCCCGGACAGATACGCAGTATTTT. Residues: CASSARTDTQYF.

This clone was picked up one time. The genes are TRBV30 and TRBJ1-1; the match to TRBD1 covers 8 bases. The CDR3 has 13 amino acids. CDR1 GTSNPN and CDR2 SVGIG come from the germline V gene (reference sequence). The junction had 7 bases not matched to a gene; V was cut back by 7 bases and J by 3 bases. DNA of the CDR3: TGTGCCTACCGACAGGGGCTGGACACTGAAGCTTTCTTT. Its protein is CAYRQGLDTEAFF.

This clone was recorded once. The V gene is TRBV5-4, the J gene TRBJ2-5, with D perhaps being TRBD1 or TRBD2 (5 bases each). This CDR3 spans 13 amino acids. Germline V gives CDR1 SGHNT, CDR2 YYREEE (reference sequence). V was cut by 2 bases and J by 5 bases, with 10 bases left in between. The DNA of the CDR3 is TGTGCCAGCAGCTTCTGGGGCGGGGAGACCCAGTACTTC. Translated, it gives CASSFWGGETQYF.

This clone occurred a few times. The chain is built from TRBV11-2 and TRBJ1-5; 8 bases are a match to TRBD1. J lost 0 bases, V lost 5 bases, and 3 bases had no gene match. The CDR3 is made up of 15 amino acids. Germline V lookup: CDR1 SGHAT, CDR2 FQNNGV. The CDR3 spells CASSRDRTSNQPQHF. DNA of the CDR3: TGTGCCAGCAGCAGGGACAGGACTAGCAATCAGCCCCAGCATTTT.

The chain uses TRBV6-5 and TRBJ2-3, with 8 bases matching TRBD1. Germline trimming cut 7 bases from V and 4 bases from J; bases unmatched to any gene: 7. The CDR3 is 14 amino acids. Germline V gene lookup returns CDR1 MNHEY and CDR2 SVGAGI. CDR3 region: CASIRDRYSDTQYF. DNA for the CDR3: TGTGCCAGCATTAGGGACAGGTATTCAGATACGCAGTATTTT.

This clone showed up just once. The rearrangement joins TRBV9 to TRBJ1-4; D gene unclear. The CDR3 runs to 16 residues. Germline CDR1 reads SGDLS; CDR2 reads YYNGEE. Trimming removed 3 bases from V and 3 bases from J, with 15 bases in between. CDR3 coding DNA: TGTGCCAGCAGCGCTCAAGCCCGGGGAGCTAATGAAAAACTGTTTTTT. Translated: CASSAQARGANEKLFF.

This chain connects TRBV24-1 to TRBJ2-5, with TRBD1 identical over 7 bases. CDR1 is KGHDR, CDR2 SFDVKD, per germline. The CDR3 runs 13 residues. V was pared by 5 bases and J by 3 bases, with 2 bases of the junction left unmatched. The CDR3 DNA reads TGTGCCACCAGTGGAGGGGGCGAAGAGACCCAGTACTTC. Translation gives CATSGGGEETQYF.

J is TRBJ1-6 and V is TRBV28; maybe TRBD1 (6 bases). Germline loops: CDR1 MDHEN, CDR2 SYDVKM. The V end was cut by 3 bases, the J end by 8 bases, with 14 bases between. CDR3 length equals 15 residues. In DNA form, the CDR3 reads TGTGCCAGCAGTTTGTGGACAGCTTGGGATTCACCCCTCCACTTT. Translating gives CASSLWTAWDSPLHF.

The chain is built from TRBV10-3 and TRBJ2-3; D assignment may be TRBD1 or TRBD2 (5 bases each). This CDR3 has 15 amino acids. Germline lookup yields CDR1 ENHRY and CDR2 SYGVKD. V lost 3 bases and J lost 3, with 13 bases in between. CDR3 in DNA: TGTGCCATCAGTGATACCAGAGGGGTTACAGATACGCAGTATTTT. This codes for CAISDTRGVTDTQYF.

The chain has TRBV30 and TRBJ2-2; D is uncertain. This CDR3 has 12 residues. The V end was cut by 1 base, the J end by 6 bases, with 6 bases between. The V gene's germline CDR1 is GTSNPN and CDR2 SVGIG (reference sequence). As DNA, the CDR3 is TGTGCCTGGAGTGGGGCAGCCGGGGAGCTGTTTTTT. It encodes CAWSGAAGELFF. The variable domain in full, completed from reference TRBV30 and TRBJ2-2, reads SQTIHQWPATLVQPVGSPLSLECTVEGTSNPNLYWYRQAAGRGLQLLFYSVGIGQISSEVPQNLSASRPQDRQFILSSKKLLLSDSGFYLCAWSGAAGELFFGEGSRLTVL.

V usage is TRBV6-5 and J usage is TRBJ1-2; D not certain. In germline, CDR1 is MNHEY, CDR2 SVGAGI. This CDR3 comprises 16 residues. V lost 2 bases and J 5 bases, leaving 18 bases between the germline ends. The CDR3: CASSYNRARSIYGYTF. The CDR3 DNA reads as TGTGCCAGCAGTTACAACCGGGCCCGAAGTATATATGGCTACACCTTC.

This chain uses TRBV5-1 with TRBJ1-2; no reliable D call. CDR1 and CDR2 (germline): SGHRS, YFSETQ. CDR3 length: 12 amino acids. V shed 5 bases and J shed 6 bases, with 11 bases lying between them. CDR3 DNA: TGCGCCAGCAGTGCGGGGTTCAATGGCTACACCTTC. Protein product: CASSAGFNGYTF.

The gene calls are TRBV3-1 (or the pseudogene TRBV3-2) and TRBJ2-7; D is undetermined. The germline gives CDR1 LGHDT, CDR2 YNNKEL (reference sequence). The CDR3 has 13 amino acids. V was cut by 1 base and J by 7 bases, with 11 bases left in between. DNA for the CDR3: TGTGCCAGCAGCCAAGTACTCTTGGGGGAGCAGTACTTC. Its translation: CASSQVLLGEQYF.